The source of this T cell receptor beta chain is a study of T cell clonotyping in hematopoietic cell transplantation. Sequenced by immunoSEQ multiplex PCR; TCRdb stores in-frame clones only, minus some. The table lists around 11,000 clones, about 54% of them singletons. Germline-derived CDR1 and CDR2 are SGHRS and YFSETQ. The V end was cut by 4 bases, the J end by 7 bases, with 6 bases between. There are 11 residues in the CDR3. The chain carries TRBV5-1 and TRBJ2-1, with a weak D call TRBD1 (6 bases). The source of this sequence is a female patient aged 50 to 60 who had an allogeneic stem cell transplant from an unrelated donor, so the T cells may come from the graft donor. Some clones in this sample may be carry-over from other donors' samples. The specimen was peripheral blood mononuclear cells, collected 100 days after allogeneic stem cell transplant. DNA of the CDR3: TGCGCCAGCAGCACAGGGAATGAGCAGTTCTTC. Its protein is CASSTGNEQFF.